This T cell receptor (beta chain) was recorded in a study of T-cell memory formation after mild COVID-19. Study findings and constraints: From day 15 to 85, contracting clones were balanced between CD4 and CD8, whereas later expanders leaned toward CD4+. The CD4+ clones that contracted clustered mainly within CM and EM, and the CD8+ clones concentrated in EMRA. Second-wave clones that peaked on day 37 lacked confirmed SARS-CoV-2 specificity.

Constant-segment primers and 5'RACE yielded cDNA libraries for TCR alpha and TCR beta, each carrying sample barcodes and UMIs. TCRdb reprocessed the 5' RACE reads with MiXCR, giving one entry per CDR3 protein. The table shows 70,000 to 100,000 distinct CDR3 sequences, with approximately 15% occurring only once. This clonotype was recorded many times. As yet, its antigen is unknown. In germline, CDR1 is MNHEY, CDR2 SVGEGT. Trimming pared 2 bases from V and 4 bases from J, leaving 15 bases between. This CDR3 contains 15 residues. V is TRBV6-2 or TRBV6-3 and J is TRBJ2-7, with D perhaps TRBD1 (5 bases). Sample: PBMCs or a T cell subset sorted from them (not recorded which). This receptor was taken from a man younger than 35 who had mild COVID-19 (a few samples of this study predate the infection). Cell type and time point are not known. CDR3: CASSYAAGPLYEQYV. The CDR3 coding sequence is TGTGCCAGCAGTTACGCGGCAGGGCCACTTTACGAGCAGTACGTC.